These 14 T cell receptor beta chains were sequenced from one sample in a study of cytomegalovirus exposure and HLA in healthy donors. TCRdb keeps only in-frame clones here, not all; method: immunoSEQ multiplex PCR. The sample records roughly 130,000 clones, roughly 86% being singletons. Source material: PBMCs. The receptors here all came from a young man in good health and CMV-seronegative.

This clone was recorded a few times. The rearrangement joins TRBV15 to TRBJ1-4; tentatively, D is TRBD1 (6 bases). Trimming took 1 base from V and 8 from J, leaving 11 bases between them. CDR1 and CDR2 (germline): LNHNV, YYDKDF (reference sequence). The CDR3 loop spans 14 amino acids. This CDR3 is CATSRALTGEKLFF. The CDR3 nucleotides are TGTGCCACCAGCAGAGCCCTGACAGGAGAAAAACTGTTTTTT.

V usage is TRBV6-6 and J usage is TRBJ1-2; 9 bases are a match to TRBD1. Germline V gene sequence: CDR1 MNHNY, CDR2 SVGAGI (reference sequence). This CDR3 region has 15 residues. Trimming at V came to 5 bases and at J to 1 base, leaving 5 bases not matched to a gene. The chain's CDR3 is CASSRWTGDNYGYTF. In nucleotides, the CDR3 is TGTGCCAGCAGTAGATGGACAGGGGATAACTATGGCTACACCTTC.

The chain uses TRBV10-3 and TRBJ2-7, with D possibly TRBD1 on 6 matching bases. The germline V and J ends were trimmed by 0 bases and 3 bases, with 12 bases remaining between them. CDR1 and CDR2 from the germline V gene are ENHRY and SYGVKD. This CDR3 has 15 amino acids. The CDR3 region has the DNA TGTGCCATCAGTGAGTCTGGGGACACATTCTACGAGCAGTACTTC. It specifies CAISESGDTFYEQYF.

The table lists this clone with a count of one. V is TRBV9 and J is TRBJ2-5; 8 bases agree with TRBD1. The V gene's germline CDR1 is SGDLS and CDR2 YYNGEE. This CDR3 contains 17 residues. J was trimmed by 2 bases and V by 0 bases; bases with no gene match: 9. The CDR3 protein is CASSVAPGTGPQETQYF. The CDR3 DNA reads as TGTGCCAGCAGCGTAGCCCCTGGGACAGGACCTCAAGAGACCCAGTACTTC.

The chain couples TRBV6-5 to TRBJ2-1; TRBD1 aligns across 8 bases. The V gene's germline CDR1 is MNHEY and CDR2 SVGAGI. The CDR3 loop spans 15 amino acids. The J segment lost 4 bases and the V segment lost 6 bases, leaving 8 bases of the junction unmatched. DNA of the CDR3: TGTGCCAGCAGCTCAGACAGGGGAAAGTACAATGAGCAGTTCTTC. It encodes CASSSDRGKYNEQFF.

The gene calls are TRBV15 and TRBJ1-1, with 8 bases fitting TRBD1. CDR1 is LNHNV, CDR2 YYDKDF, per germline (reference sequence). This CDR3 is built from 15 residues. V gave up 0 bases and J gave up 4 bases; unmatched junction bases: 4. CDR3 amino acids: CATSRDPGGRTEAFF. CDR3 coding DNA: TGTGCCACCAGCAGAGATCCAGGGGGCCGCACTGAAGCTTTCTTT.

CDR3 residues: CASSEAGVHSSYNSPLHF. The CDR3 nucleotides read TGTGCCAGCAGTGAAGCAGGGGTTCACAGCTCCTATAATTCACCCCTCCACTTT. The chain employs TRBV2 and TRBJ1-6; TRBD1 might be the D (5 bases). The CDR3 spans 18 residues. V was pared by 0 bases and J by 0 bases, with 12 bases between. From germline, CDR1 is SNHLY and CDR2 FYNNEI.

The chain joins TRBV7-2 to TRBJ2-3; 7 bases map to TRBD1. J gave up 1 base and V 6 bases, and 4 bases lay outside the gene matches. The germline CDR1 and CDR2 sequences are SGHTA and FQGNSA. The length of the CDR3 is 14 residues. The CDR3 DNA reads TGTGCCAGCAGTTCCCAGGGGGGCACAGATACGCAGTATTTT. This sequence encodes CASSSQGGTDTQYF. Together with reference TRBV7-2 and TRBJ2-3, the CDR3 gives the full variable domain: GAGVSQSPSNKVTEKGKDVELRCDPISGHTALYWYRQSLGQGLEFLIYFQGNSAPDKSGLPSDRFSAERTGGSVSTLTIQRTQQEDSAVYLCASSSQGGTDTQYFGPGTRLTVL.

This clone was detected a few times. The V and J genes are TRBV28 and TRBJ2-2, with D possibly being TRBD2 (5 bases). V lost 6 bases to trimming and J lost 1 base, with 15 bases between them. Germline CDR1 reads MDHEN; CDR2 reads SYDVKM. The CDR3 sequence is 16 residues long. CDR3: CASRGPARENTGELFF. CDR3 nucleotides: TGTGCCAGCAGGGGCCCGGCCCGGGAGAACACCGGGGAGCTGTTTTTT. Looking up the rest from reference TRBV28 and TRBJ2-2 gives the full variable domain: DVKVTQSSRYLVKRTGEKVFLECVQDMDHENMFWYRQDPGLGLRLIYFSYDVKMKEKGDIPEGYSVSREKKERFSLILESASTNQTSMYLCASRGPARENTGELFFGEGSRLTVL.

CDR3 loop: CASSELAGRGNEQFF. CDR3 nucleotide sequence: TGTGCCAGCAGTGAACTAGCGGGGCGAGGGAATGAGCAGTTCTTC. The gene calls are TRBV6-4 and TRBJ2-1, with 10 bases aligning to TRBD2. This CDR3 is built from 15 residues. The V segment lost 3 bases and the J segment 7 bases; nucleotides outside the gene matches: 6. Germline assignment: CDR1 MRHNA and CDR2 SNTAGT.

The J gene is TRBJ1-2, the V gene TRBV19; D might be TRBD1 (5 bases). CDR1 and CDR2 (germline): LNHDA, SQIVND (reference sequence). V was cut by 7 bases and J by 3 bases, with 12 bases left in between. The length of the CDR3 is 13 residues. DNA of the CDR3: TGTGCCAGTATTGGGGCCATTTACTATGGCTACACCTTC. The encoded protein is CASIGAIYYGYTF.

The sample holds one count of this clone. The chain is built from TRBV12-5 and TRBJ2-5; weak D call: TRBD2 (6 bases). The CDR3 loop spans 16 amino acids. V was cut by 7 bases and J by 0 bases, with 18 bases left in between. CDR1 is LGHNT, CDR2 FRNRAP, per germline. The CDR3 sequence is CASARYWGENQETQYF. The CDR3 DNA sequence: TGTGCTAGTGCCCGTTATTGGGGGGAGAACCAAGAGACCCAGTACTTC.

This chain links TRBV5-1 with TRBJ2-3; D is undetermined. CDR1 is SGHRS and CDR2 is YFSETQ in the germline V gene. V dropped 0 bases and J dropped 0 bases, with 8 bases sitting between them. This CDR3 has 15 amino acids. The DNA for the CDR3 is TGCGCCAGCAGCTTGGCCGAGGTCAGCACAGATACGCAGTATTTT. This encodes CASSLAEVSTDTQYF.

The V call is TRBV9, the J call TRBJ2-1, with a tentative D call TRBD1 (6 bases). V lost 3 bases, J lost 6 bases, and 22 bases lay in between. This CDR3 contains 17 residues. Germline CDR1 reads SGDLS; CDR2 reads YYNGEE. This CDR3 is CASSGGVVGTRPNEQFF. DNA of the CDR3: TGTGCCAGCAGCGGAGGGGTTGTAGGGACACGGCCCAATGAGCAGTTCTTC. Full variable domain (remainder filled in from reference TRBV9 and TRBJ2-1): DSGVTQTPKHLITATGQRVTLRCSPRSGDLSVYWYQQSLDQGLQFLIQYYNGEERAKGNILERFSAQQFPDLHSELNLSSLELGDSALYFCASSGGVVGTRPNEQFFGPGTRLTVL.